This T cell receptor (beta chain) was obtained from a study of OX40 agonist ivuxolimab in advanced cancers. General study results and limits: Those patients achieving a partial response at 0.1-3.0 mg/kg showed among the lowest clonal expansion.

Autoimmune disease history or systemic immunosuppression meant exclusion. Cycle 7 day 1, cycle 4 day 1, and baseline were the timepoints at which blood was sampled. The germline V gene has CDR1 MDHEN and CDR2 SYDVKM. V shed 7 bases and J shed 1 base, with 14 bases lying between them. This CDR3 is built from 15 residues. Data came from immunoSEQ multiplex PCR; TCRdb stores just in-frame clones and leaves some out. Found here are 45,000 to 65,000 clones, 85% to 95% of them singletons; the top ten hold around 9.3%. As concerns this clone: Its cognate antigen is unknown.

V is TRBV28 and J is TRBJ1-5; no reliable D call. Material: CD4+ or CD8+ T cells sorted from blood, obtained in a trial of the OX40 agonist ivuxolimab. The origin of this receptor is an adult with an advanced solid tumor such as melanoma, head and neck, liver or kidney cancer. The CDR3 region has the DNA TGTGCCAGCAACGAAGACGCCTACAGCAATCAGCCCCAGCATTTT. This codes for CASNEDAYSNQPQHF. Using reference TRBV28 and TRBJ1-5 for the parts outside the CDR3, the full variable domain is DVKVTQSSRYLVKRTGEKVFLECVQDMDHENMFWYRQDPGLGLRLIYFSYDVKMKEKGDIPEGYSVSREKKERFSLILESASTNQTSMYLCASNEDAYSNQPQHFGDGTRLSIL.